One sample yielded the 32 T cell receptor beta chains listed below, sequenced in a study of T and B cells in COVID-19 patients. TRB rearrangements were amplified by multiplex PCR with BIOMED2 TRB-A/B primers. MiXCR, run by TCRdb on the multiplex PCR reads, gives a single entry per CDR3 protein. This sample yields about 15,000 distinct CDR3 sequences, of which approximately 30% are seen a single time; around 4.8% belongs to the top ten. Each TRB amplification used roughly 240-550 ng of genomic DNA from blood. Sequenced input: blood. Every receptor here comes from a human donor who had recovered from COVID-19.

In its sample, this clonotype was seen a few times. The V and J genes are TRBV7-2 and TRBJ2-4; the match to TRBD2 covers 8 bases. V shed 5 bases, J shed 8 bases, and the junction held 8 bases outside the gene matches. In germline, CDR1 is SGHTA, CDR2 FQGNSA. The CDR3 runs to 14 residues. This CDR3 is CASSPGGAWDIQYF. Written as DNA, the CDR3 is TGTGCCAGCAGCCCCGGGGGGGCCTGGGACATTCAGTACTTC.

This chain joins TRBV7-2 and TRBJ2-5; 8 bases match TRBD2. Germline CDR1 and CDR2: SGHTA and FQGNSA. V trimming: 3 bases; J trimming: 1 base; junction bases outside the gene matches: 4. The CDR3 runs to 15 residues. The DNA for the CDR3 is TGTGCCAGCAGCTTCGGGGGGGGGCCCCAAGAGACCCAGTACTTC. This encodes CASSFGGGPQETQYF.

In this sample, this clonotype is medium-sized. This CDR3 reads CASSLSGGFQETQYF. The CDR3 DNA sequence: TGTGCCAGTAGTCTCAGCGGGGGGTTCCAAGAGACCCAGTACTTC. V usage is TRBV19 and J usage is TRBJ2-5, with 9 nucleotides matching TRBD2. This CDR3 has 15 residues. V was pared by 5 bases and J by 1 base, with 5 bases of the junction left unmatched. The germline V gene has CDR1 LNHDA and CDR2 SQIVND (reference sequence).

By frequency in the sample, this clonotype is medium-sized. V usage is TRBV6-5 and J usage is TRBJ2-3; D not certain. Trimming took 6 bases from V and 0 from J, leaving 7 bases between them. The CDR3 has 13 amino acids. Germline assignment: CDR1 MNHEY and CDR2 SVGAGI. The DNA for the CDR3 is TGTGCCAGCAGCCCCCACAGCACAGATACGCAGTATTTT. Its translation: CASSPHSTDTQYF.

Comments on this clonotype: A read error may explain this, as a much larger clone is one base away. This likely comes from a read error, as the CDR3 has no conserved phenylalanine or tryptophan at its end. This chain uses TRBV6-5 with TRBJ2-2, with 9 positions matching TRBD1. CDR1 and CDR2 (germline): MNHEY, SVGAGI. This CDR3 is 16 amino acids long. V lost 9 bases, J lost 5 bases, and 13 bases stayed unmatched. The DNA for the CDR3 is TGTGCCAGAGAACAGGGGGCTGGAGGGGTAACCGGGGAGCTGTTTCTT. Its protein is CAREQGAGGVTGELFL.

This clonotype was counted a few times. V is TRBV4-3 and J is TRBJ2-7, with TRBD2 matching over 8 bases. This CDR3 has 17 amino acids. V dropped 1 base and J dropped 4; count of bases not matched to a gene: 12. Germline lookup yields CDR1 LGHNA and CDR2 YSLEER. CDR3 loop: CASSQGPGVAGNYEQYF. In nucleotides, the CDR3 is TGCGCCAGCAGCCAAGGACCGGGGGTAGCGGGGAATTACGAGCAGTACTTC.

The genes are TRBV6-5 and TRBJ1-1; 8 bases line up with TRBD1. Germline values: CDR1 MNHEY, CDR2 SVGAGI. J gave up 8 bases and V 5 bases, and 1 base lay outside the gene matches. The length of the CDR3 is 11 residues. CDR3 in DNA: TGTGCCAGCAGTCGGGACAGGGAAGCTTTCTTT. Translation gives CASSRDREAFF.

The sample holds a few counts of this clonotype. The chain has TRBV6-5 and TRBJ1-5; 8 nucleotides line up with TRBD1. The V gene's germline CDR1 is MNHEY and CDR2 SVGAGI. CDR3 length: 15 residues. V shed 0 bases and J 4 bases; nucleotides not matched to a gene: 2. Here the CDR3 reads CASSYSWTGNQPQHF. Written as DNA, the CDR3 is TGTGCCAGCAGTTACTCATGGACAGGGAATCAGCCCCAGCATTTT.

The sample holds a few counts of this clonotype. The rearrangement uses TRBV10-3 and TRBJ1-6; D uncertain. This CDR3 comprises 13 residues. Trimming removed 0 bases from V and 6 bases from J, with 3 bases in between. The V gene's germline CDR1 is ENHRY and CDR2 SYGVKD. Here the CDR3 reads CAISESLNSPLHF. For the CDR3, the DNA is TGTGCCATCAGTGAGTCCCTTAATTCACCCCTCCACTTT.

Comment on this clonotype: This may come from a read error, since a much larger clone is one base off. The chain employs TRBV6-5 and TRBJ2-1; D possibly corresponds to TRBD2 (7 bases). Germline values: CDR1 MNHEY, CDR2 SVGAGI. This CDR3 contains 15 residues. CDR3 nucleotides: TGTGCCAGCAGTTACTTGGGGGGGGCCTACAATGAGGAGTTCTTC. This sequence encodes CASSYLGGAYNEEFF.

This clonotype was seen only a few times. This chain connects TRBV18 to TRBJ1-1, with 7 nucleotides matching TRBD1. In germline, CDR1 is KGHSH, CDR2 LQKENI. V lost 1 base and J lost 11; bases outside the gene matches: 13. The CDR3 sequence is 15 residues long. CDR3 residues: CASSPLEGAGIGAFF. In DNA form, the CDR3 reads TGTGCCAGCTCACCACTCGAGGGGGCGGGAATCGGCGCTTTCTTT.

This clonotype was picked up many times. The chain is built from TRBV19 and TRBJ2-3; D possibly corresponds to TRBD2 (5 bases). The CDR3 is made up of 14 amino acids. The V and J ends lost 4 bases and 3 bases respectively, with 11 bases between them. Germline assignment: CDR1 LNHDA and CDR2 SQIVND (reference sequence). The CDR3 DNA follows: TGTGCCAGTAGTAAGGCGGGCCCGACAGATACGCAGTATTTT. Protein sequence: CASSKAGPTDTQYF.

The CDR3 bases are TGTGCCACCAGTGATTTGAGGTCAAGCGGGGGGTCATATGAGCAGTTCTTC. It is translated as CATSDLRSSGGSYEQFF. The gene calls are TRBV24-1 and TRBJ2-1; 9 bases fit TRBD2. The V segment lost 0 bases and the J segment 8 bases; nucleotides outside the gene matches: 10. Germline assignment: CDR1 KGHDR and CDR2 SFDVKD. The CDR3 has 17 residues.

This clonotype was counted between two and nine times. The rearrangement uses TRBV10-3 and TRBJ1-3; 9 nucleotides line up with TRBD1. CDR3 length: 18 amino acids. The germline gives CDR1 ENHRY, CDR2 SYGVKD. Germline trimming cut 2 bases from V and 3 bases from J; bases unmatched to any gene: 11. The CDR3 protein is CAISESPPQGADGNTIYF. DNA of the CDR3: TGTGCCATCAGTGAGAGCCCCCCACAGGGGGCGGATGGAAACACCATATATTTT.

The chain carries TRBV12-3 or TRBV12-4 and TRBJ1-5; D possibly corresponds to TRBD1 (5 bases). This CDR3 is 14 amino acids long. V lost 7 bases and J 9 bases, leaving 19 bases between the germline ends. The CDR3 reads CASTLGTGKSPQHF. The CDR3 coding sequence is TGTGCCAGCACCTTGGGGACGGGGAAGTCGCCCCAGCATTTT.

The chain joins TRBV6-1 to TRBJ1-2; D is unresolved. With 2 bases removed from V and 5 bases from J, the gap between germline ends came to 6 bases. Per the germline V gene, CDR1 is MNHNS and CDR2 is SASEGT. This CDR3 contains 12 residues. The CDR3 loop is CASSEREYGYTF. The CDR3 nucleotides are TGTGCCAGCAGTGAAAGGGAGTATGGCTACACCTTC.

This clonotype turned up a few times. The chain combines TRBV6-2 or TRBV6-3 with TRBJ2-1, with D tentatively TRBD1 or TRBD2 (6 bases each). The CDR3 sequence is 17 residues long. The germline CDR1 and CDR2 sequences are MNHEY and SVGEGT. V lost 7 bases and J lost 2, with 21 bases in between. As DNA, the CDR3 is TGTGCCAGCACCCCCCCGGGGGCCACAGGTCCCTACAATGAGCAGTTCTTC. Its protein product is CASTPPGATGPYNEQFF.

This clonotype was counted many times. This chain links TRBV12-3 or TRBV12-4 with TRBJ2-7; 13 nucleotides line up with TRBD2. The V segment lost 6 bases and the J segment 5 bases; nucleotides outside the gene matches: 1. The CDR3 runs to 13 residues. The CDR3 reads CASRGLAGDEQYF. CDR3 nucleotide sequence: TGTGCCAGCAGAGGACTAGCGGGGGACGAGCAGTACTTC.

The chain couples TRBV12-3 or TRBV12-4 to TRBJ1-2; 8 bases are a match to TRBD1. V lost 6 bases to trimming and J lost 8 bases; unmatched junction nucleotides: 5. CDR3 size: 12 residues. In DNA, the CDR3 is TGTGCCAGCAGCCCGACAGGGGACGGCTACACCTTC. Translating it yields CASSPTGDGYTF.

By sample share, this clonotype is medium-sized. The V and J genes are TRBV29-1 and TRBJ2-1, with unresolved D. This CDR3 region has 16 residues. Germline lookup yields CDR1 SQVTM and CDR2 ANQGSEA. The ends were cut back, 0 bases at V and 0 bases at J, with 12 bases in the middle. This chain's CDR3 is CSVEDPGRSSYNEQFF. CDR3 DNA sequence: TGCAGCGTTGAAGATCCGGGCAGGAGCTCCTACAATGAGCAGTTCTTC.

Ten or more counts support this clonotype. The rearrangement joins TRBV19 to TRBJ1-2; the match to TRBD1 covers 8 bases. The length of the CDR3 is 14 residues. V lost 6 bases to trimming and J lost 1 base; unmatched junction nucleotides: 4. The V gene's germline CDR1 is LNHDA and CDR2 SQIVND (reference sequence). CDR3 residues: CASSDRGFNYGYTF. The CDR3 DNA reads as TGTGCCAGTAGCGACAGGGGCTTTAACTATGGCTACACCTTC.

This clonotype is classed as medium-sized (0.01 to 0.1%). The chain couples TRBV19 to TRBJ1-2, with 7 nucleotides matching TRBD1. Germline CDR1 and CDR2: LNHDA and SQIVND (reference sequence). The CDR3 has 14 residues. With V trimmed by 4 bases and J by 6 bases, 8 bases remained unmatched. CDR3 coding DNA: TGTGCCAGTAGTACCCCAGGGGGGCTCAATGGCTACACCTTC. Translating it yields CASSTPGGLNGYTF.

This clonotype was picked up one time. A read error is possible here, since a much larger clone lies one base away. The genes are TRBV6-5 and TRBJ2-7, with TRBD1 identical over 8 bases. This CDR3 region has 15 residues. CDR1 and CDR2 (germline): MNHEY, SVGAGI. The V segment lost 2 bases and the J segment 6 bases; nucleotides outside the gene matches: 9. The CDR3 region has the DNA TGTGCCAGCAGTTACGATTGGACAGGGTTCGGCGAGCAGTACTTC. It translates to CASSYDWTGFGEQYF.

This clonotype was detected a few times. CDR3 protein: CASSLGTGKYGYTF. CDR3 bases: TGTGCCAGCAGCTTGGGGACAGGAAAGTATGGCTACACCTTC. The rearrangement links TRBV5-6 to TRBJ1-2; 7 bases are a match to TRBD1. The CDR3 runs 14 residues. J gave up 5 bases and V 0 bases, and 4 bases lay outside the gene matches. Per germline, CDR1 SGHDT and CDR2 YYEEEE.

This clonotype is medium-sized within its sample. The chain carries TRBV6-5 and TRBJ2-3, with a weak D call TRBD1 (5 bases). Trimming took off 0 bases at V and 2 bases at J, with 9 bases between the two ends. Germline values: CDR1 MNHEY, CDR2 SVGAGI. The CDR3 runs to 15 residues. The CDR3 spells CASSYSGHLTDTQYF. For the CDR3, the DNA is TGTGCCAGCAGTTACTCCGGACATCTCACAGATACGCAGTATTTT.

This chain joins TRBV20-1 and TRBJ1-1, with D possibly matching TRBD1 (5 bases). Trimming pared 5 bases from V and 0 bases from J, leaving 19 bases between. CDR1 DFQATT and CDR2 SNEGSKA come from the germline V gene (reference sequence). The CDR3 is made up of 16 amino acids. This CDR3 is CSAPTGTGTMNTEAFF. For the CDR3, the DNA is TGCAGTGCTCCAACGGGGACGGGAACAATGAACACTGAAGCTTTCTTT.

A few counts support this clonotype. The chain employs TRBV6-4 and TRBJ2-3, with unresolved D. Germline CDR1 reads MRHNA; CDR2 reads SNTAGT. V lost 2 bases and J lost 6, with 12 bases in between. CDR3 length: 14 amino acids. In DNA, the CDR3 is TGTGCCAGCAGTGACGGCGGTGGTGGGGATACGCAGTATTTT. This codes for CASSDGGGGDTQYF.

The CDR3 DNA follows: TGTGCCAGAAGCTTAACCGGGACAGGGACCCTACAAGAGACCCAGTACTTC. This sequence encodes CARSLTGTGTLQETQYF. The rearrangement links TRBV5-3 to TRBJ2-5; 9 bases fit TRBD1. TRBV5-3 is classed as an ORF, of uncertain function. The V segment lost 2 bases and the J segment 2 bases; nucleotides outside the gene matches: 10. The length of the CDR3 is 17 residues.

In the case of this clonotype: A single base separates this from a much larger clone, so it may be a read error. This sequence joins TRBV6-5 and TRBJ2-2; 9 nucleotides match TRBD1. The ends lost 2 bases at V and 3 bases at J; junction bases unmatched: 4. The CDR3 sequence is 16 residues long. Germline V gives CDR1 MNHEY, CDR2 SVGAGI. CDR3 in DNA: TGTGCCAGCAGTTACAGACAGGGGGTTTACACCGGGGAGCTGTTTTTT. It translates to CASSYRQGVYTGELFF.

This clonotype was picked up a small number of times. The rearrangement links TRBV5-1 to TRBJ2-7; TRBD1 matches 11 bases. Germline CDR1 reads SGHRS; CDR2 reads YFSETQ. The CDR3 is 14 residues long. The V gene end was trimmed by 2 bases and the J gene end by 7 bases; junction bases not matched to a gene: 5. The CDR3 loop reads CASSFGQGAVEQYF. Written as DNA, the CDR3 is TGCGCCAGCAGCTTCGGACAGGGGGCCGTGGAGCAGTACTTC.

The gene calls are TRBV20-1 and TRBJ2-3; D is undetermined. With 1 base removed from V and 0 bases from J, the gap between germline ends came to 5 bases. This CDR3 is built from 13 residues. From germline, CDR1 is DFQATT and CDR2 SNEGSKA (reference sequence). The DNA for the CDR3 is TGCAGTGCTAGAGTGGGTAGCACAGATACGCAGTATTTT. Translating gives CSARVGSTDTQYF.

As for this clonotype: One end of the junction does not line up with germline, which may come from a read error. The rearrangement links TRBV7-7 to TRBJ2-7; 7 nucleotides agree with TRBD1. From germline, CDR1 is SSHAT and CDR2 FNYEAQ (reference sequence). The CDR3 has 13 amino acids. The CDR3 nucleotides are TGTGCTAGCAGCCCAACAGGGGTCTACGAGCAGTACTTC. Its translation is CASSPTGVYEQYF.